The 19 T cell receptor beta chains in this list originate from one sample, sequenced in a study of PD-L1 blockade in urothelial cancer. Here immunoSEQ multiplex PCR was the method, and the copy in TCRdb shows in-frame clones only, minus some. The table includes 35,000 to 40,000 clones, around four fifths detected once. Indicated time point: pretreatment peripheral blood. The sequences come from PBMCs, collected around atezolizumab (anti-PD-L1) treatment. These receptors all come from a man older than 75 with urothelial cancer.

The J gene is TRBJ1-3, the V gene TRBV5-6; D gene ambiguous. Germline loops: CDR1 SGHDT, CDR2 YYEEEE. Trimming removed 0 bases at V and 4 bases at J, with 5 bases between. The CDR3 has 13 amino acids. In DNA, the CDR3 is TGTGCCAGCAGCTTGGCCTCCGGAAACACCATATATTTT. It translates to CASSLASGNTIYF. Looking up the rest from reference TRBV5-6 and TRBJ1-3 gives the full variable domain: DAGVTQSPTHLIKTRGQQVTLRCSPKSGHDTVSWYQQALGQGPQFIFQYYEEEERQRGNFPDRFSGHQFPNYSSELNVNALLLGDSALYLCASSLASGNTIYFGEGSWLTVV.

The chain uses TRBV19 and TRBJ2-1, with TRBD1 matching over 8 bases. V was pared by 7 bases and J by 5 bases, with 10 bases of the junction left unmatched. Germline loops: CDR1 LNHDA, CDR2 SQIVND (reference sequence). This CDR3 is built from 15 residues. In DNA form, the CDR3 reads TGTGCCAGTAACGAGATGGGACAGGTTCACAATGAGCAGTTCTTC. Protein sequence: CASNEMGQVHNEQFF.

This rearrangement joins TRBV2 to TRBJ2-1; D ambiguous. CDR1 SNHLY and CDR2 FYNNEI come from the germline V gene. This CDR3 comprises 16 residues. The V end was cut by 2 bases, the J end by 0 bases, with 11 bases between. The CDR3 region has the DNA TGTGCCAGCAGTGAATCGGCGGTCAGCTCCTACAATGAGCAGTTCTTC. It specifies CASSESAVSSYNEQFF.

The chain links TRBV4-1 to TRBJ2-7; maybe TRBD1 (5 bases). Germline V gene data show CDR1 as MGHRA and CDR2 as YSYEKL. CDR3 length: 19 residues. V shed 1 base and J shed 0 bases, with 22 bases lying between them. Written as DNA, the CDR3 is TGCGCCAGCAGCCAAGGCGCACTCAGGGAAGGAATTGGCTCCTACGAGCAGTACTTC. It codes for CASSQGALREGIGSYEQYF.

This clone is a singleton in its sample. The rearrangement uses TRBV29-1 and TRBJ2-1, with a possible D match to TRBD2 (5 bases). CDR1 SQVTM and CDR2 ANQGSEA come from the germline V gene. The CDR3 extends over 13 amino acids. V lost 4 bases, J lost 5 bases, and 12 bases lay in between. CDR3 nucleotide sequence: TGCAGCGTTGCCGGGGAGCTGAACAATGAGCAGTTCTTC. It yields the protein CSVAGELNNEQFF.

The gene calls are TRBV19 and TRBJ2-5; 9 bases line up with TRBD2. The J segment lost 4 bases and the V segment lost 5 bases, leaving 5 bases of the junction unmatched. The CDR3 length is 14 residues. Germline V CDR1 and CDR2: LNHDA, SQIVND (reference sequence). The CDR3 sequence: CASSSAGGTETQYF. CDR3 nucleotides: TGTGCCAGTAGTTCGGCGGGAGGGACAGAGACCCAGTACTTC.

This rearrangement joins TRBV30 to TRBJ2-5; perhaps TRBD2 as D (5 bases). The CDR3 runs 15 residues. The germline CDR1 and CDR2 sequences are GTSNPN and SVGIG (reference sequence). Trimming pared 3 bases from V and 5 bases from J, leaving 19 bases between. The CDR3 reads CAWSPWTLDGETQYF. As DNA, the CDR3 is TGTGCCTGGAGCCCATGGACTCTTGATGGGGAGACCCAGTACTTC.

The chain uses TRBV5-6 and TRBJ2-7; possibly TRBD1 for D (5 bases). The CDR3 consists of 14 residues. The germline gives CDR1 SGHDT, CDR2 YYEEEE. V shed 2 bases and J shed 0 bases, with 9 bases lying between them. The CDR3: CASSLQVSSYEQYF. In DNA, the CDR3 is TGTGCCAGCAGCTTACAGGTGAGCTCCTACGAGCAGTACTTC.

The genes are TRBV5-5 and TRBJ1-1, with D possibly TRBD1 on 5 matching bases. Germline CDR1 and CDR2: SGHKS and YYEKEE (reference sequence). The CDR3 sequence is 15 residues long. V lost 4 bases to trimming and J lost 0 bases, with 13 bases between them. The CDR3 protein is CASSLGAGMNTEAFF. The CDR3 nucleotides read TGTGCCAGCAGCCTAGGGGCAGGGATGAACACTGAAGCTTTCTTT.

The J gene is TRBJ1-1, the V gene TRBV6-1; D is possibly TRBD1 (5 bases). The germline gives CDR1 MNHNS, CDR2 SASEGT. This CDR3 spans 13 amino acids. Between the trimmed V and J ends, which lost 6 bases and 3 bases, there was a span of 11 bases. The CDR3 sequence: CASREGLDTEAFF. For the CDR3, the DNA is TGTGCCAGCAGGGAGGGGTTAGACACTGAAGCTTTCTTT.

The chain uses TRBV9 and TRBJ2-1, with 10 positions matching TRBD2. The CDR3 spans 14 residues. CDR1 is SGDLS, CDR2 YYNGEE, per germline. Trimming took 3 bases from V and 5 from J; bases not matched to a gene: 2. CDR3 nucleotides: TGTGCCAGCAGCGAGGGACTAGCGAACAATGAGCAGTTCTTC. Residues: CASSEGLANNEQFF.

The rearrangement joins TRBV6-6 to TRBJ1-1, with 7 bases matching TRBD1. This CDR3 region has 14 residues. Trimming removed 4 bases from V and 1 base from J; junction bases left unmatched: 3. Germline V gene lookup returns CDR1 MNHNY and CDR2 SVGAGI (reference sequence). The CDR3 nucleotides are TGTGCCAGCAGTTCGGGACAGACGAACACTGAAGCTTTCTTT. It codes for CASSSGQTNTEAFF.

This rearrangement joins TRBV5-1 to TRBJ2-1, with 8 bases identical to TRBD2. The V and J ends lost 0 bases and 4 bases, in that order; junction bases with no gene match: 6. The CDR3 runs to 16 residues. Per the germline V gene, CDR1 is SGHRS and CDR2 is YFSETQ. The CDR3: CASSLAEAGAYNEQFF. CDR3 sequence (DNA): TGCGCCAGCAGCTTGGCCGAAGCGGGAGCTTACAATGAGCAGTTCTTC.

The chain joins TRBV5-1 to TRBJ2-5; D unresolved. CDR1 and CDR2 (germline): SGHRS, YFSETQ. Trimming cost V 4 bases and J 0 bases, with 10 bases left between them. This CDR3 is built from 14 residues. This chain's CDR3 is CASSTDTYQETQYF. CDR3 nucleotide sequence: TGCGCCAGCAGCACCGACACGTACCAAGAGACCCAGTACTTC. The full variable domain, completed using reference TRBV5-1 and TRBJ2-5, is KAGVTQTPRYLIKTRGQQVTLSCSPISGHRSVSWYQQTPGQGLQFLFEYFSETQRNKGNFPGRFSGRQFSNSRSEMNVSTLELGDSALYLCASSTDTYQETQYFGPGTRLLVL.

V is TRBV28 and J is TRBJ2-7, with 7 bases identical to TRBD1. This CDR3 has 14 residues. Trimming at V came to 4 bases and at J to 0 bases, leaving 3 bases not matched to a gene. In germline, CDR1 is MDHEN, CDR2 SYDVKM. The CDR3 is CASSSTGSSYEQYF. Written as DNA, the CDR3 is TGTGCCAGCAGTTCGACAGGGAGCTCCTACGAGCAGTACTTC.

The chain couples TRBV18 to TRBJ1-1; 7 bases are a match to TRBD1. V lost 2 bases, J lost 5 bases, and 5 bases stayed unmatched. CDR3 length equals 14 residues. From germline, CDR1 is KGHSH and CDR2 LQKENI. The CDR3 nucleotides are TGTGCCAGCTCACCAGGGACAGCCCCGACTGAAGCTTTCTTT. It translates to CASSPGTAPTEAFF.

The CDR3 nucleotides are TGTGCCAGCTCACCCGGGACTAGCGAGCAGTACTTC. Its translation is CASSPGTSEQYF. The chain recombines TRBV18 with TRBJ2-7; TRBD2 matches 8 bases. V was clipped by 3 bases and J by 6 bases; unmatched bases: 1. CDR3 length: 12 amino acids. Germline CDR1 and CDR2: KGHSH and LQKENI.

The V and J genes are TRBV15 and TRBJ2-7; no definite D call. The V end lost 5 bases, the J end lost 0 bases, and 8 bases lay between the germline ends. In germline, CDR1 is LNHNV, CDR2 YYDKDF (reference sequence). The CDR3 length is 13 residues. CDR3 DNA: TGTGCCACCAGCGGCCCCGACTCCTACGAGCAGTACTTC. As protein: CATSGPDSYEQYF.

This clone was counted once. The J gene is TRBJ2-4, the V gene TRBV7-8, with D possibly matching TRBD2 (5 bases). Trimming left V 5 bases short and J 2 bases short, with 13 bases between. Germline V gene data show CDR1 as SGHVS and CDR2 as FQNEAQ. This CDR3 comprises 15 residues. The CDR3 loop reads CASSPLSGSKNIQYF. In DNA form, the CDR3 reads TGTGCCAGCAGCCCGTTGTCGGGATCCAAAAACATTCAGTACTTC.